Shown below are 22 T cell receptor beta chains from a single sample sequenced in a study of response to subunit inactivated influenza vaccine. TCRdb reprocessed the RT-PCR reads with MiXCR, giving one entry per CDR3 protein. The sample holds under 500,000 distinct CDR3 sequences, 9.5% to 12% seen once. The source material was PBMCs from blood, sampled roughly 46 days after vaccination. Source of these receptors: a man aged 50-59 years who received an inactivated influenza vaccine.

Ten or more counts support this clonotype. The chain joins TRBV20-1 to TRBJ2-1; possible D gene TRBD2, 6 bases. Trimming took 4 bases from V and 4 from J, leaving 11 bases between them. The CDR3 runs 13 residues. CDR1 DFQATT and CDR2 SNEGSKA come from the germline V gene (reference sequence). The CDR3 spells CSATLALYNEQFF. The CDR3, as DNA: TGCAGTGCTACTCTAGCGCTTTACAATGAGCAGTTCTTC.

This clonotype was found many times. The chain carries TRBV6-5 and TRBJ2-1; perhaps D is TRBD1 or TRBD2 (5 bases each). Germline assignment: CDR1 MNHEY and CDR2 SVGAGI. This CDR3 comprises 13 residues. Trimming cost V 3 bases and J 9 bases, with 12 bases left between them. CDR3 sequence (DNA): TGTGCCAGCAGTTATCGAGGGGAAACTGAGCAGTTCTTC. It specifies CASSYRGETEQFF.

This clonotype showed up just a few times. V usage is TRBV24-1 and J usage is TRBJ2-2; D gene ambiguous. V gave up 9 bases and J gave up 2 bases, with 12 bases separating them. CDR1 and CDR2 from the germline V gene are KGHDR and SFDVKD. This CDR3 region has 14 residues. Here the CDR3 reads CATAGGANTGELFF. For the CDR3, the DNA is TGTGCCACCGCTGGCGGAGCCAACACCGGGGAGCTGTTTTTT.

This clonotype has a count of ten or more. The chain has TRBV20-1 and TRBJ1-1; possible D gene TRBD1, 5 bases. V gave up 3 bases and J gave up 1 base, with 9 bases separating them. Germline V gene lookup returns CDR1 DFQATT and CDR2 SNEGSKA (reference sequence). This CDR3 has 13 amino acids. DNA of the CDR3: TGCAGTGCTAGCCGGCAGGGGAACACTGAAGCTTTCTTT. Residues: CSASRQGNTEAFF.

The chain is built from TRBV25-1 and TRBJ2-5; D not resolved. Germline loops: CDR1 MGHDK, CDR2 SYGVNS. This CDR3 contains 14 residues. Trimming removed 0 bases at V and 5 bases at J, with 10 bases between. The CDR3 bases are TGTGCCAGCAGTGAATATTCGGTGCACGAGACCCAGTACTTC. Residues: CASSEYSVHETQYF.

This clonotype was seen at least ten times. The chain uses TRBV6-1 and TRBJ1-4; TRBD1 matches 12 bases. This CDR3 has 15 residues. The germline gives CDR1 MNHNS, CDR2 SASEGT. Germline trimming cut 5 bases from V and 8 bases from J; bases unmatched to any gene: 6. As DNA, the CDR3 is TGTGCCAGCAGTCAGGGACAGGGGGCGGGGGAAAAACTGTTTTTT. Translating gives CASSQGQGAGEKLFF.

The J gene is TRBJ1-2, the V gene TRBV28; D might be TRBD1 (5 bases). The CDR3 runs 14 residues. The germline gives CDR1 MDHEN, CDR2 SYDVKM. The V gene lost 3 bases and the J gene lost 7 bases, with 15 bases spanning the gap. CDR3 protein: CASSLAGRGGGYTF. In DNA, the CDR3 is TGTGCCAGCAGTTTGGCCGGGCGCGGGGGTGGCTACACCTTC.

The rearrangement links TRBV6-2 or TRBV6-3 to TRBJ2-2, with 7 positions matching TRBD1. Germline V gene sequence: CDR1 MNHEY, CDR2 SVGEGT. CDR3 length equals 16 residues. V shed 3 bases and J 1 base; nucleotides not matched to a gene: 5. Here the CDR3 reads CASSYGDSRNTGELFF. The CDR3 bases are TGTGCCAGCAGTTATGGGGACAGTCGGAACACCGGGGAGCTGTTTTTT.

V gene TRBV5-1 combines with J gene TRBJ2-1; D is possibly TRBD1 or TRBD2 (5 bases each). CDR1 is SGHRS, CDR2 YFSETQ, per germline. There are 14 residues in the CDR3. The V end was cut by 1 base, the J end by 9 bases, with 14 bases between. The CDR3 bases are TGCGCCAGCAGCTTGATCAGGGACGGCACTGAGCAGTTCTTC. This translates into CASSLIRDGTEQFF.

The chain combines TRBV2 with TRBJ2-3, with D perhaps matching TRBD2 (6 bases). The CDR3 runs 16 residues. V gave up 9 bases and J gave up 0 bases, with 19 bases separating them. The germline CDR1 and CDR2 sequences are SNHLY and FYNNEI. The CDR3 loop is CARDSGLILSTDTQYF. The CDR3, as DNA: TGTGCCAGGGACTCGGGACTCATTCTTAGCACAGATACGCAGTATTTT.

This clonotype has just a few counts. V and J are TRBV5-1 and TRBJ2-7; TRBD1 is a possible D gene (6 bases). The germline V gene has CDR1 SGHRS and CDR2 YFSETQ. V lost 4 bases to trimming and J lost 3 bases, with 11 bases between them. The CDR3 has 13 residues. CDR3 DNA sequence: TGCGCCAGCAGCCCAGGACAGATCTACGAGCAGTACTTC. Translating gives CASSPGQIYEQYF.

The rearrangement uses TRBV7-9 and TRBJ2-7; 13 nucleotides align to TRBD2. Germline lookup yields CDR1 SEHNR and CDR2 FQNEAQ (reference sequence). J lost 0 bases, V lost 6 bases, and 5 bases had no gene match. The CDR3 has 16 residues. The CDR3 bases are TGTGCCAGCAGTCCCGGGACTAGCGGGAACTCCTACGAGCAGTACTTC. It is translated as CASSPGTSGNSYEQYF.

This chain links TRBV5-1 with TRBJ2-5, with 10 bases aligning to TRBD2. Germline lookup yields CDR1 SGHRS and CDR2 YFSETQ. The CDR3 consists of 15 residues. V lost 5 bases, J lost 1 base, and 5 bases stayed unmatched. CDR3 coding DNA: TGCGCCAGCAGGAAGGCTAGCGGGAGCCAAGAGACCCAGTACTTC. This sequence encodes CASRKASGSQETQYF.

In its sample, this clonotype was seen a few times. Here the CDR3 reads CASSLLPRLAEKETQYF. CDR3 DNA: TGCGCCAGCAGCCTCCTCCCCCGGTTGGCAGAGAAAGAGACCCAGTACTTC. This rearrangement joins TRBV4-3 to TRBJ2-5; D gene ambiguous. Germline V gene lookup returns CDR1 LGHNA and CDR2 YSLEER. V lost 4 bases and J 3 bases, leaving 21 bases between the germline ends. The CDR3 consists of 17 residues.

This chain links TRBV24-1 with TRBJ2-5; D is unclear. CDR3 length: 13 amino acids. The V gene's germline CDR1 is KGHDR and CDR2 SFDVKD. Deletions cut 1 base from V and 4 bases from J, with 6 bases between. CDR3 DNA sequence: TGTGCCACCAGTGATTTTACCGCAGAGACCCAGTACTTC. This translates into CATSDFTAETQYF.

There are a few counts of this clonotype. This chain connects TRBV7-9 to TRBJ2-6, with D tentatively TRBD1 (5 bases). CDR1 SEHNR and CDR2 FQNEAQ come from the germline V gene (reference sequence). Trimming removed 2 bases at V and 0 bases at J, with 11 bases between. This CDR3 region has 17 residues. The CDR3 here is CASSLLQGSSGANVLTF. The CDR3 DNA follows: TGTGCCAGCAGCTTATTGCAGGGAAGCTCTGGGGCCAACGTCCTGACTTTC.

The table lists this clonotype with a few counts. V is TRBV7-2 and J is TRBJ2-7, with D maybe TRBD2 (6 bases). Trimming stripped 1 base from V and 2 bases from J, with 15 bases between. Germline CDR1 reads SGHTA; CDR2 reads FQGNSA. This CDR3 contains 16 residues. In DNA, the CDR3 is TGTGCCAGCAGCTTAGTCCGGGGGTCCCCCACCTACGAGCAGTACTTC. Its translation: CASSLVRGSPTYEQYF.

On this clonotype itself: With a much larger clone just one base away, this may be a read error. The V gene is TRBV12-3 or TRBV12-4, the J gene TRBJ2-7; D is unclear. Trimming stripped 6 bases from V and 6 bases from J, with 12 bases between. The CDR3 totals 12 residues. In nucleotides, the CDR3 is TGTGCCAGCAGCCAAACGCCCTGCGAGCAGTACTTC. Its protein product is CASSQTPCEQYF.

V gene TRBV4-1 combines with J gene TRBJ2-7; 8 nucleotides line up with TRBD1. The V and J ends lost 2 bases and 4 bases, in that order; junction bases with no gene match: 13. Germline CDR1 and CDR2: MGHRA and YSYEKL. The CDR3 spans 17 residues. The CDR3: CASSQLTDGTGIYEQYF. In DNA, the CDR3 is TGCGCCAGCAGCCAACTCACAGACGGGACAGGAATTTACGAGCAGTACTTC.

This clonotype was seen at least ten times. V gene TRBV12-3 or TRBV12-4 combines with J gene TRBJ1-5, with D unresolved. CDR3 length: 14 amino acids. V was clipped by 6 bases and J by 5 bases, with 14 bases between them. This CDR3 reads CASSPVGSHQPQHF. CDR3 in DNA: TGTGCCAGCAGCCCAGTGGGGAGCCATCAGCCCCAGCATTTT.

The chain employs TRBV6-2 or TRBV6-3 and TRBJ2-5; 11 positions match TRBD1. Germline V gene data show CDR1 as MNHEY and CDR2 as SVGEGT. The CDR3 loop spans 16 amino acids. With 0 bases clipped from V and 5 bases from J, the junction kept 5 bases outside the gene matches. This CDR3 is CASSYSRTGGQETQYF. Written as DNA, the CDR3 is TGTGCCAGCAGTTACTCGCGGACAGGGGGCCAGGAGACCCAGTACTTC.

The chain is built from TRBV4-2 and TRBJ2-2; D is undetermined. Trimming removed 1 base at V and 1 base at J, with 4 bases between. Germline lookup yields CDR1 LGHNA and CDR2 YNFKEQ. CDR3 size: 14 residues. Here the CDR3 reads CASSQVGNTGELFF. CDR3 coding DNA: TGTGCCAGCAGCCAAGTAGGGAACACCGGGGAGCTGTTTTTT.